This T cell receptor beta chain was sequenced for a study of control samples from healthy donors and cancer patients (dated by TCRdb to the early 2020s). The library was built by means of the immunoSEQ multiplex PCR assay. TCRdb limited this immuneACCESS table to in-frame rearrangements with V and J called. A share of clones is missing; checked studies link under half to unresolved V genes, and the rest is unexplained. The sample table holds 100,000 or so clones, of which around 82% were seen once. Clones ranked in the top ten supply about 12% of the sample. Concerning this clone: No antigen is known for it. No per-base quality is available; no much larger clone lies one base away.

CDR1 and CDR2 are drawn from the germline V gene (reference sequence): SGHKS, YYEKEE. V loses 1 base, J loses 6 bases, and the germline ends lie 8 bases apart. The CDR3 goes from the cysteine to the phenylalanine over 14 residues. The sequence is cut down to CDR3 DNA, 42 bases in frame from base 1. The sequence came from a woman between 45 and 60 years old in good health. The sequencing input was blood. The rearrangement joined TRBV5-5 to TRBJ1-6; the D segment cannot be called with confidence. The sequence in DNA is TGTGCCAGCAGCTTGCACCTGGGTAATTCACCCCTCCACTTT. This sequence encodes CASSLHLGNSPLHF.